Listed below are T cell receptor beta chains from one sample, sequenced in a study of T cell repertoires in cytomegalovirus infection. One entry per CDR3 protein results from TCRdb running MiXCR on the reads. This table holds about 160,000 distinct CDR3 sequences, 17% found once. Sequenced material: CD8+ T cells from PBMCs. The source of these receptors is a human donor in good health (CMV status not recorded). Some clones in this sample may be carry-over from other donors' samples. Both conserved end residues are part of each CDR3. A D gene is named only where the DNA matches it firmly. Size tells how often a clone was seen (once, few, many) or the class of an expanded clone, and some rows leave it out.

CDR3 DNA	CDR3 protein	J gene	clone size	V gene	D gene	CDR3 length
TGTGCCAGCAGTCAGAGCCCGACGACAGATACGCAGTATTTT	CASSQSPTTDTQYF	TRBJ2-3	many	TRBV6-5	NA	14
TGCAGCGCAGGCGCTAGCGGGCCCTACGAGCAGTACTTC	CSAGASGPYEQYF	TRBJ2-7	NA	TRBV29-1	TRBD2	13
TGTGCCAGCAGCCCGAGCGGGAGGGGGAACGAGCAGTACTTC	CASSPSGRGNEQYF	TRBJ2-7	NA	TRBV7-8	TRBD2	14
TGCAGTGAGGCGGCCACAGATACGCAGTATTTT	CSEAATDTQYF	TRBJ2-3	many	TRBV20-1	NA	11
TGTGCCAGCAGCTTAAGGAGGGGGCGAAGCACTGAAGCTTTCTTT	CASSLRRGRSTEAFF	TRBJ1-1	few	TRBV7-9	TRBD1	15
TGTGCCAGCAGACCCCAGGGAGGAGCCTACGAGCAGTACTTC	CASRPQGGAYEQYF	TRBJ2-7	few	TRBV28	NA	14
TGTGCCAGCAGTTTATTTAGCGGGAGTCCCAATGAGCAGTTCTTC	CASSLFSGSPNEQFF	TRBJ2-1	NA	TRBV28	TRBD2	15
TGTGCCAGCAGTGAGGAGGTCCGTCCCGGGGAGCTGTTTTTT	CASSEEVRPGELFF	TRBJ2-2	NA	TRBV2	NA	14
TGCGCCAGCTCGGACAGCAACTACGAGCAGTACTTC	CASSDSNYEQYF	TRBJ2-7	few	TRBV4-1	NA	12
TGTGCCAGCAGCTCGACCCCTAGGGATACGCAGTATTTT	CASSSTPRDTQYF	TRBJ2-3	NA	TRBV11-2	NA	13
TGTGCCAGCAGCTCCGACCAAGGGTGGGGCTACACCTTC	CASSSDQGWGYTF	TRBJ1-2	many	TRBV7-6	NA	13
TGTGCCAGCAGCTTTATGGCCAAGAACACCGGGGAGCTGTTTTTT	CASSFMAKNTGELFF	TRBJ2-2	NA	TRBV7-8	NA	15
TGTGCCAGCAGCTTCGGGACTAGCGGGAGTCCCCCCTACGAGCAGTACTTC	CASSFGTSGSPPYEQYF	TRBJ2-7	few	TRBV7-2	TRBD2	17
TGTGCCAGCAATAATGGGGGAACTGAAGCTTTCTTT	CASNNGGTEAFF	TRBJ1-1	NA	TRBV6-2/TRBV6-3	NA	12
TGTGCCAGCAGTTACTCGGGAGGGTCAGCCGACGCTTTCTTT	CASSYSGGSADAFF	TRBJ1-1	NA	TRBV6-5	NA	14
TGTGCCAGCAGCTTAGCGGAGGCCAGCGGGAGGTTCTACGAGCAGTACTTC	CASSLAEASGRFYEQYF	TRBJ2-7	many	TRBV7-2	TRBD2	17
TGTGCCAGCAGCTCAGGGGACCGACAAATTGAAGCTTTCTTT	CASSSGDRQIEAFF	TRBJ1-1	few	TRBV7-9	NA	14